This TCR beta chain derives from a study of cytomegalovirus exposure and HLA in healthy donors. The study, taken as a whole, reports: TCR beta sequences reportedly predicted most subjects' HLA-A and HLA-B alleles accurately. With later analysis, a missense DCLRE1C variant became linked to TCR beta V- and J-gene trimming. The authors assumed roughly uniform sequencing depth across donors for presence/absence analyses.

In its sample, this clone was seen a few times. Its antigen is not known. This PCR relied on a set of 60 Vbeta primers and 13 Jbeta primers. Clones were read by immunoSEQ multiplex PCR, and TCRdb kept only the in-frame ones, dropping some. The sample lists 130,000 or so clones; roughly 82% were seen once. These donors counted as nominally healthy when sampled, but unrecorded immune exposures were likely. Trimming took off 3 bases at V and 4 bases at J, with 6 bases between the two ends. Germline V gives CDR1 GTSNPN, CDR2 SVGIG (reference sequence). This CDR3 spans 12 amino acids. V usage is TRBV30 and J usage is TRBJ1-4, with D uncertain. The TCR comes from a man between 18 and 29 years old in good health and CMV-seropositive. Material for sequencing was PBMCs. The CDR3 DNA reads as TGTGCCTGGAGCGGAGATAATGAAAAACTGTTTTTT. Translation gives CAWSGDNEKLFF.